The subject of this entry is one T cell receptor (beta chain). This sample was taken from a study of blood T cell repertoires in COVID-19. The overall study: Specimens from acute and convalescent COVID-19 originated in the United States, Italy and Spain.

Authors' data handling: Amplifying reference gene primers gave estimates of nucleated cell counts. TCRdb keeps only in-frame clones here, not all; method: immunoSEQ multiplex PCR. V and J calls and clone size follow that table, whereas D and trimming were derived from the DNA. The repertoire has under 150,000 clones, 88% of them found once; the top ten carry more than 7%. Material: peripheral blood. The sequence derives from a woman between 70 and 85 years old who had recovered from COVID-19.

As DNA, the CDR3 is TGTGCCAGCAGTGAAGGGGGGCCGGGCGTGAACACTGAAGCTTTCTTT. This translates into CASSEGGPGVNTEAFF. This sequence joins TRBV2 and TRBJ1-1; the D gene is possibly TRBD1 (6 bases). The germline CDR1 and CDR2 sequences are SNHLY and FYNNEI. Deletions cut 1 base from V and 0 bases from J, with 12 bases between. The CDR3 is made up of 16 amino acids. The whole variable domain, filled in from reference TRBV2 and TRBJ1-1, reads EPEVTQTPSHQVTQMGQEVILRCVPISNHLYFYWYRQILGQKVEFLVSFYNNEISEKSEIFDDQFSVERPDGSNFTLKIRSTKLEDSAMYFCASSEGGPGVNTEAFFGQGTRLTVV.